What follows are 22 T cell receptor beta chains derived from one specimen sequenced in a study of blood T cell repertoires in COVID-19. Produced via immunoSEQ multiplex PCR; TCRdb's table is partial and in-frame only. The sample holds around 200,000 clones; approximately 80% are singletons and the top ten take approximately 7%. The material sequenced was peripheral blood. The receptors shown here come from a human donor in a cohort sampled during active COVID-19.

The CDR3 spells CASSQRTSGVLGVQYF. In DNA, the CDR3 is TGCGCCAGCAGCCAGAGGACTAGCGGGGTTCTAGGTGTCCAGTACTTC. The chain recombines TRBV5-1 with TRBJ2-5; TRBD2 matches at 12 bases. The CDR3 totals 16 residues. Germline V gives CDR1 SGHRS, CDR2 YFSETQ. Trimming at V came to 4 bases and at J to 10 bases, leaving 14 bases not matched to a gene.

This sequence joins TRBV4-1 and TRBJ1-4; D might be TRBD1 (5 bases). The CDR3 runs to 18 residues. Germline lookup yields CDR1 MGHRA and CDR2 YSYEKL. The V gene lost 2 bases and the J gene lost 1 base, with 17 bases spanning the gap. This chain's CDR3 is CASSQKWDTRGTNEKLFF. The DNA of the CDR3 is TGCGCCAGCAGCCAAAAATGGGATACAAGGGGAACTAATGAAAAACTGTTTTTT.

The chain employs TRBV6-5 and TRBJ1-1; the match to TRBD1 covers 9 bases. The CDR3 runs to 14 residues. J lost 4 bases, V lost 7 bases, and 7 bases had no gene match. Germline-derived CDR1 and CDR2 are MNHEY and SVGAGI. Written as DNA, the CDR3 is TGTGCCAGCACCGCGGGACAGGGATTCACTGAAGCTTTCTTT. It translates to CASTAGQGFTEAFF.

The rearrangement links TRBV29-1 to TRBJ1-2; possible D gene TRBD1, 5 bases. The CDR3 is 12 amino acids. Germline V gives CDR1 SQVTM, CDR2 ANQGSEA. V gave up 5 bases and J gave up 5 bases, with 12 bases separating them. CDR3 residues: CSVWRGGYGYTF. DNA of the CDR3: TGCAGCGTTTGGAGGGGTGGGTATGGCTACACCTTC.

This chain links TRBV6-5 with TRBJ1-5; D not resolved. Germline-derived CDR1 and CDR2 are MNHEY and SVGAGI. This CDR3 comprises 15 residues. The V gene lost 4 bases and the J gene lost 6 bases, with 16 bases spanning the gap. The CDR3 reads CASSLRGVTGQPQHF. CDR3 nucleotides: TGTGCCAGCAGTTTACGCGGGGTGACGGGTCAGCCCCAGCATTTT.

The V gene is TRBV5-8, the J gene TRBJ1-6; 7 nucleotides match TRBD1. The CDR3 consists of 13 residues. In germline, CDR1 is SGHTS, CDR2 YDEGEE. Trimming cost V 2 bases and J 10 bases; bases outside gene matches: 3. The CDR3 reads CASSFTGESPLHF. For the CDR3, the DNA is TGTGCCAGCAGCTTTACAGGGGAATCACCCCTCCACTTT.

The chain couples TRBV2 to TRBJ1-2, with 7 bases matching TRBD1. In germline, CDR1 is SNHLY, CDR2 FYNNEI. CDR3 length equals 12 residues. V was clipped by 10 bases and J by 7 bases; unmatched bases: 9. CDR3 bases: TGTGCCACCCAAGGGGGCGCCCCTGGCTACACCTTC. This translates into CATQGGAPGYTF.

The table lists this clone with a few counts. V usage is TRBV3-1 (or the pseudogene TRBV3-2) and J usage is TRBJ1-3; no firm D call. The CDR3 contains 15 residues. CDR1 and CDR2 from the germline V gene are LGHDT and YNNKEL (reference sequence). Trimming removed 1 base at V and 0 bases at J, with 7 bases between. The chain's CDR3 is CASSQGRSSGNTIYF. The CDR3 nucleotides are TGTGCCAGCAGCCAAGGGCGGAGCTCTGGAAACACCATATATTTT.

The chain has TRBV5-8 and TRBJ1-5; D is perhaps TRBD1 (6 bases). CDR3 length: 13 residues. Trimming pared 4 bases from V and 3 bases from J, leaving 8 bases between. Germline CDR1 reads SGHTS; CDR2 reads YDEGEE. CDR3 bases: TGTGCCAGCAGCCCAGGGGTCAATCAGCCCCAGCATTTT. Translating it yields CASSPGVNQPQHF.

The chain recombines TRBV14 with TRBJ1-2, with no clear D. The germline gives CDR1 SGHDN, CDR2 FVKESK. The CDR3 runs 14 residues. V was cut by 0 bases and J by 5 bases, with 10 bases left in between. CDR3 loop: CASSQESAGYGYTF. CDR3 in DNA: TGTGCCAGCAGCCAAGAATCAGCGGGGTATGGCTACACCTTC.

This clone has more than one count but fewer than ten. The CDR3 is CASSLAGQNYGYTF. CDR3 sequence (DNA): TGTGCCAGCAGCTTAGCTGGGCAGAACTATGGCTACACCTTC. This rearrangement joins TRBV7-9 to TRBJ1-2; no clear D gene. Germline V gene sequence: CDR1 SEHNR, CDR2 FQNEAQ (reference sequence). Trimming removed 0 bases at V and 2 bases at J, with 7 bases between. CDR3 length: 14 residues.

V gene TRBV5-1 combines with J gene TRBJ2-2; 7 bases map to TRBD1. The CDR3 runs to 14 residues. V shed 0 bases and J 6 bases; nucleotides not matched to a gene: 2. Germline V gives CDR1 SGHRS, CDR2 YFSETQ. The CDR3 nucleotides are TGCGCCAGCAGCTTGGCGCAGGGGGCCGGGGAGCTGTTTTTT. This gives the protein CASSLAQGAGELFF.

The genes are TRBV18 and TRBJ2-7; D ambiguous. The CDR3 length is 14 residues. Germline CDR1 reads KGHSH; CDR2 reads LQKENI. Trimming removed 3 bases from V and 0 bases from J, with 9 bases in between. The CDR3 is CASSPGPSSYEQYF. CDR3 in DNA: TGTGCCAGCTCACCGGGCCCCAGCTCCTACGAGCAGTACTTC. Full variable domain (missing parts from reference TRBV18 and TRBJ2-7): NAGVMQNPRHLVRRRGQEARLRCSPMKGHSHVYWYRQLPEEGLKFMVYLQKENIIDESGMPKERFSAEFPKEGPSILRIQQVVRGDSAAYFCASSPGPSSYEQYFGPGTRLTVT.

The gene calls are TRBV7-9 and TRBJ1-3, with 7 nucleotides matching TRBD1. Per germline, CDR1 SEHNR and CDR2 FQNEAQ (reference sequence). Trimming removed 2 bases from V and 8 bases from J; junction bases left unmatched: 9. CDR3 length: 15 amino acids. The DNA of the CDR3 is TGTGCCAGCAGCTTATTAGTAGGGGGCGCGGACACCATATATTTT. It codes for CASSLLVGGADTIYF.

This clone has a handful of counts. V is TRBV2 and J is TRBJ1-5, with a possible D match to TRBD1 (6 bases). V dropped 6 bases and J dropped 2 bases, with 14 bases sitting between them. The CDR3 is 15 residues long. CDR1 is SNHLY and CDR2 is FYNNEI in the germline V gene. The CDR3 DNA sequence: TGTGCCAGCAGGCGGGGGGCGCTGGGCAATCAGCCCCAGCATTTT. Residues: CASRRGALGNQPQHF.

The rearrangement uses TRBV7-8 and TRBJ2-7, with 8 bases fitting TRBD2. CDR3 size: 16 residues. J was trimmed by 2 bases and V by 6 bases; bases with no gene match: 12. Germline-derived CDR1 and CDR2 are SGHVS and FQNEAQ. DNA of the CDR3: TGTGCCAGCAGTATCAGAAGCGGGGGAGAACCCTACGAGCAGTACTTC. Translating it yields CASSIRSGGEPYEQYF.

This chain connects TRBV29-1 to TRBJ2-1, with 7 positions matching TRBD2. Germline CDR1 reads SQVTM; CDR2 reads ANQGSEA. There are 15 residues in the CDR3. The V gene end was trimmed by 4 bases and the J gene end by 0 bases; junction bases not matched to a gene: 6. The CDR3 DNA reads as TGCAGCGTTGGGGACTACGGTATCTCCTACAATGAGCAGTTCTTC. Translating it yields CSVGDYGISYNEQFF.

The chain has TRBV19 and TRBJ2-1, with 10 nucleotides matching TRBD2. The V and J ends lost 3 bases and 0 bases, in that order; junction bases with no gene match: 8. Germline lookup yields CDR1 LNHDA and CDR2 SQIVND (reference sequence). This CDR3 spans 18 amino acids. The CDR3 nucleotides read TGTGCCAGTAGTATTGGGACTAGCGACCTGAGCTCCTACAATGAGCAGTTCTTC. Translation gives CASSIGTSDLSSYNEQFF.

The rearrangement joins TRBV5-1 to TRBJ1-2; TRBD1 is a possible D gene (5 bases). From germline, CDR1 is SGHRS and CDR2 YFSETQ. This CDR3 has 16 residues. Trimming left V 0 bases short and J 4 bases short, with 16 bases between. As DNA, the CDR3 is TGCGCCAGCAGCTTGGGAGCGGGACCCTTGATCTATGGCTACACCTTC. Residues: CASSLGAGPLIYGYTF. Variable domain in full (rest from reference TRBV5-1 and TRBJ1-2): KAGVTQTPRYLIKTRGQQVTLSCSPISGHRSVSWYQQTPGQGLQFLFEYFSETQRNKGNFPGRFSGRQFSNSRSEMNVSTLELGDSALYLCASSLGAGPLIYGYTFGSGTRLTVV.

The chain carries TRBV2 and TRBJ1-1, with TRBD1 as a possible D gene (6 bases). The V end lost 8 bases, the J end lost 8 bases, and 12 bases lay between the germline ends. Germline loops: CDR1 SNHLY, CDR2 FYNNEI. CDR3 length equals 11 residues. CDR3 bases: TGTGCCAGCGTGAGACAGGTCGAAGCTTTCTTT. Protein product: CASVRQVEAFF. Combining the CDR3 with reference TRBV2 and TRBJ1-1 gives the whole variable domain EPEVTQTPSHQVTQMGQEVILRCVPISNHLYFYWYRQILGQKVEFLVSFYNNEISEKSEIFDDQFSVERPDGSNFTLKIRSTKLEDSAMYFCASVRQVEAFFGQGTRLTVV.

This chain links TRBV2 with TRBJ2-1; 8 bases fit TRBD1. CDR3 size: 16 residues. J gave up 6 bases and V 0 bases, and 7 bases lay outside the gene matches. Looked up from germline, CDR1 is SNHLY and CDR2 is FYNNEI. CDR3 in DNA: TGTGCCAGCAGTGAAGCGCCCGAAGACAGGGGCAATGAGCAGTTCTTC. Translation: CASSEAPEDRGNEQFF. The complete variable domain, with remaining parts taken from reference TRBV2 and TRBJ2-1, reads EPEVTQTPSHQVTQMGQEVILRCVPISNHLYFYWYRQILGQKVEFLVSFYNNEISEKSEIFDDQFSVERPDGSNFTLKIRSTKLEDSAMYFCASSEAPEDRGNEQFFGPGTRLTVL.

This chain links TRBV27 with TRBJ2-1; 8 bases map to TRBD2. Per germline, CDR1 MNHEY and CDR2 SMNVEV (reference sequence). V lost 3 bases to trimming and J lost 5 bases; unmatched junction nucleotides: 6. CDR3 length: 15 residues. CDR3 bases: TGTGCCAGCAGTTTCCATGAAGCGGGGGACAATGAGCAGTTCTTC. Translated, it gives CASSFHEAGDNEQFF.